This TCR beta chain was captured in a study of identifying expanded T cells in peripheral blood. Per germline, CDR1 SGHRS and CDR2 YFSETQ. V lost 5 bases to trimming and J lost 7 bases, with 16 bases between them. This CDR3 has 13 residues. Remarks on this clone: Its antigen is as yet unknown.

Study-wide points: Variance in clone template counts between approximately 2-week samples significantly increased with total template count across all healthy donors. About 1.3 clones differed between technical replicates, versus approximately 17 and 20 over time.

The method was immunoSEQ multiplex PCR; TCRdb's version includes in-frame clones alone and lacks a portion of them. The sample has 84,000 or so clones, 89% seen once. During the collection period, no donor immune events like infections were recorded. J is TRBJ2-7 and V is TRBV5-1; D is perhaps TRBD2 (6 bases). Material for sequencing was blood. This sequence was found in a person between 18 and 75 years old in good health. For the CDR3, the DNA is TGCGCCAGCAGGAGGGACTTGACTAAGGAGCAGTACTTC. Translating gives CASRRDLTKEQYF.